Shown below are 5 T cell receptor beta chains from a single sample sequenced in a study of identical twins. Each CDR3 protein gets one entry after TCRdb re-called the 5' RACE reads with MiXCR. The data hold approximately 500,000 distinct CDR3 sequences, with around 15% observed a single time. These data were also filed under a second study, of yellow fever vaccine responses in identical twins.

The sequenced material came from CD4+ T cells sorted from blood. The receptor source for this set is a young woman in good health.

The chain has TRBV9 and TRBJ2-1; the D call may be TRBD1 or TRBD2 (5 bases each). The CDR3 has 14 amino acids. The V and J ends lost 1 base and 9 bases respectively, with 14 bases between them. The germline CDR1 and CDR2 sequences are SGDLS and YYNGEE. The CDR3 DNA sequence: TGTGCCAGCAGCGTATCACCCCGGGGCGGTGAGCAGTTCTTC. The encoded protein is CASSVSPRGGEQFF.

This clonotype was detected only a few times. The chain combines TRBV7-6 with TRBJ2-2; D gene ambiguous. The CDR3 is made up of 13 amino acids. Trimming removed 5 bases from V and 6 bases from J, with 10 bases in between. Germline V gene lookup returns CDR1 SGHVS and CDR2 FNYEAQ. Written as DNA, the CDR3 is TGTGCCAGCAGCCTAGGAAACGCCGGGGAGCTGTTTTTT. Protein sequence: CASSLGNAGELFF. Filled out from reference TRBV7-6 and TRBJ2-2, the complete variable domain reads GAGVSQSPRYKVTKRGQDVALRCDPISGHVSLYWYRQALGQGPEFLTYFNYEAQQDKSGLPNDRFSAERPEGSISTLTIQRTEQRDSAMYRCASSLGNAGELFFGEGSRLTVL.

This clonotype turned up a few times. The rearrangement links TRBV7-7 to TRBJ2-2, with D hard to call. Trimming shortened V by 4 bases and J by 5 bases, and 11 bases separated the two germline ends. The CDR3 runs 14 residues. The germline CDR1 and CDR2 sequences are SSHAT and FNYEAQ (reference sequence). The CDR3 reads CASSSNTLTGELFF. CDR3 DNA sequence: TGTGCCAGCAGCTCTAATACTCTAACCGGGGAGCTGTTTTTT.

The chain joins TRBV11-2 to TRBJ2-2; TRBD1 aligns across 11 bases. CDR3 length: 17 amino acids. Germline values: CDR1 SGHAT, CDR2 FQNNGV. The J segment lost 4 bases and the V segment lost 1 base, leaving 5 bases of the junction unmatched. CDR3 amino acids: CASSLGPGTGGTGELFF. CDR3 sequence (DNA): TGTGCCAGCAGCTTAGGCCCCGGGACAGGGGGCACCGGGGAGCTGTTTTTT.

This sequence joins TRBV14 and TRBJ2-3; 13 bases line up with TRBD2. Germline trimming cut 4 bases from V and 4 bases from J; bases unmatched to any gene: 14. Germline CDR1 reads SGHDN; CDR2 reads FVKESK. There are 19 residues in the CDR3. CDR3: CASSPRTSGGAYRPDTQYF. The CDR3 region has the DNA TGTGCCAGCAGCCCCCGAACTAGCGGGGGGGCCTACCGGCCAGATACGCAGTATTTT.